Listed below are T cell receptor beta chains from one sample, sequenced in a study of beta chain features in type 1 diabetes. Repertoires were generated with immunoSEQ multiplex PCR, while TCRdb's copy carries only in-frame clones and drops some. The sample contains about 360,000 clones, 10% to 15% of which appear only once. The sequenced material came from naive CD4+ T cells from blood. The receptor source for this set is a man between 18 and 35 years old in good health. Both conserved end residues are part of each CDR3. Fields, in order: D gene, J gene, V gene, clone size, CDR3 DNA, CDR3 protein. A D gene is named only where the DNA matches it firmly. Expanded clones are given a class, and other clones once, few, many or no size at all.

d_call: TRBD1
j_call: TRBJ2-3
v_call: TRBV5-6
clone_size: few
cdr3_nt: TGTGCCAGCAGCTTGAGGCAGGGGGCAGATACGCAGTATTTT
cdr3_aa: CASSLRQGADTQYF

d_call: -
j_call: TRBJ1-1
v_call: TRBV5-1
clone_size: few
cdr3_nt: TGCGCCAGCAGCCAACGGAGGGTTAACACTGAAGCTTTCTTT
cdr3_aa: CASSQRRVNTEAFF

d_call: -
j_call: TRBJ2-3
v_call: TRBV9
clone_size: -
cdr3_nt: TGTGCCAGCAGCGCCCCCAGTACTACGCAGTATTTT
cdr3_aa: CASSAPSTTQYF

d_call: -
j_call: TRBJ2-5
v_call: TRBV30
clone_size: few
cdr3_nt: TGTGCCTGGAACGTCGGTCAGGGGATGGCGACCCAGTACTTC
cdr3_aa: CAWNVGQGMATQYF

d_call: -
j_call: TRBJ2-2
v_call: TRBV5-1
clone_size: -
cdr3_nt: TGCGCCAGCAGCCTGAGACTATCGAACACCGGGGAGCTGTTTTTT
cdr3_aa: CASSLRLSNTGELFF

d_call: -
j_call: TRBJ1-5
v_call: TRBV6-1
clone_size: -
cdr3_nt: TGTGCCACTACGAGGGAGGGGGGCAATCAGCCCCAGCATTTT
cdr3_aa: CATTREGGNQPQHF

d_call: TRBD1
j_call: TRBJ1-1
v_call: TRBV6-1
clone_size: -
cdr3_nt: TGTGCCAGCAGGACTACAGGGGGCACTGAAGCTTTCTTT
cdr3_aa: CASRTTGGTEAFF

d_call: -
j_call: TRBJ1-5
v_call: TRBV4-2
clone_size: -
cdr3_nt: TGTGCCAGCAGCCAAGGAGTACAGGGAGGGAGGCTCGGTCAGCCCCAGCATTTT
cdr3_aa: CASSQGVQGGRLGQPQHF

d_call: TRBD2
j_call: TRBJ2-7
v_call: TRBV11-2
clone_size: -
cdr3_nt: TGTGCCAGCAGCGGCCTAGGGACTAGCGGGAGCCCCTTGTCCTACGAGCAGTACTTC
cdr3_aa: CASSGLGTSGSPLSYEQYF

d_call: -
j_call: TRBJ2-3
v_call: TRBV5-1
clone_size: -
cdr3_nt: TGCGCCAGCAGCTTGACGGGCGGGGTCTATAGCACAGATACGCAGTATTTT
cdr3_aa: CASSLTGGVYSTDTQYF

d_call: TRBD1
j_call: TRBJ1-5
v_call: TRBV30
clone_size: -
cdr3_nt: TGTGCCTGGAGTGTATCTAGGGTTTGGGCCAGGGGGATTGGCAATCAGCCCCAGCATTTT
cdr3_aa: CAWSVSRVWARGIGNQPQHF

d_call: TRBD2
j_call: TRBJ2-1
v_call: TRBV9
clone_size: few
cdr3_nt: TGTGCCAGCAGCGTAGTGGCGGGAGCGGGAAATGAGCAGTTCTTC
cdr3_aa: CASSVVAGAGNEQFF

d_call: -
j_call: TRBJ2-2
v_call: TRBV25-1
clone_size: -
cdr3_nt: TGTGCCAGCGGATGGGGCGGGACGAACACCGGGGAGCTGTTTTTT
cdr3_aa: CASGWGGTNTGELFF

d_call: TRBD2
j_call: TRBJ2-2
v_call: TRBV5-1
clone_size: -
cdr3_nt: TGCGCCAGCAGTCCAAGCGGGGGCCGTACCGGGGAGCTGTTTTTT
cdr3_aa: CASSPSGGRTGELFF

d_call: -
j_call: TRBJ2-5
v_call: TRBV6-1
clone_size: -
cdr3_nt: TGTGCCAGCAGGAGATCCCCGGGAGAGGGGGAGACCCAGTACTTC
cdr3_aa: CASRRSPGEGETQYF

d_call: -
j_call: TRBJ2-1
v_call: TRBV27
clone_size: few
cdr3_nt: TGTGCCAGCAGTTTGCGGAGGAACTACAATGAGCAGTTCTTC
cdr3_aa: CASSLRRNYNEQFF

d_call: -
j_call: TRBJ2-1
v_call: TRBV9
clone_size: few
cdr3_nt: TGTGCCAGCAGCGCCGGACTGAGGACGGGTCCCAATGAGCAGTTCTTC
cdr3_aa: CASSAGLRTGPNEQFF

d_call: -
j_call: TRBJ1-5
v_call: TRBV5-8
clone_size: -
cdr3_nt: TGTGCCAGCAGCTTAACTGATGGCAATCAGCCCCAGCATTTT
cdr3_aa: CASSLTDGNQPQHF

d_call: -
j_call: TRBJ2-7
v_call: TRBV29-1
clone_size: -
cdr3_nt: TGCAGCGTTGACAGCTCCTACGAGCAGTACTTC
cdr3_aa: CSVDSSYEQYF

d_call: TRBD1
j_call: TRBJ1-2
v_call: TRBV5-8
clone_size: -
cdr3_nt: TGTGCCAGCAGCCCTGGACAGGGACTGAGGACCTTC
cdr3_aa: CASSPGQGLRTF

d_call: -
j_call: TRBJ1-1
v_call: TRBV30
clone_size: few
cdr3_nt: TGTGCCTGGAGCCCCGGGAACACTGAAGCTTTCTTT
cdr3_aa: CAWSPGNTEAFF

d_call: -
j_call: TRBJ2-3
v_call: TRBV7-3
clone_size: -
cdr3_nt: TGTGCCAGCAGATCGAGGGAGTTCGCAGATACGCAGTATTTT
cdr3_aa: CASRSREFADTQYF

d_call: -
j_call: TRBJ1-1
v_call: TRBV5-6
clone_size: few
cdr3_nt: TGTGCCAGCAGGCTACAGGCCCTTGCGTACACTGAAGCTTTCTTT
cdr3_aa: CASRLQALAYTEAFF

d_call: -
j_call: TRBJ2-7
v_call: TRBV7-2
clone_size: -
cdr3_nt: TGTGCCAGCAGCTTATGGGTGGGCTCCTACGAGCAGTACTTC
cdr3_aa: CASSLWVGSYEQYF

d_call: TRBD2
j_call: TRBJ2-2
v_call: TRBV5-1
clone_size: -
cdr3_nt: TGCGCCAGCAGCTTGGGACTAGCGGGAGGGCCGACCGGGGAGCTGTTTTTT
cdr3_aa: CASSLGLAGGPTGELFF

d_call: -
j_call: TRBJ2-3
v_call: TRBV28
clone_size: -
cdr3_nt: TGTGCCAGCAGTTCACTACGCACAGATACGCAGTATTTT
cdr3_aa: CASSSLRTDTQYF

d_call: -
j_call: TRBJ2-5
v_call: TRBV9
clone_size: -
cdr3_nt: TGTGCCAGCAGCATTAGCCAAGAGACCCAGTACTTC
cdr3_aa: CASSISQETQYF

d_call: TRBD1
j_call: TRBJ1-5
v_call: TRBV5-4
clone_size: few
cdr3_nt: TGTGCCAGCAGCTTGGATCCGGGACAGGGGGGAAGGCAGCCCCAGCATTTT
cdr3_aa: CASSLDPGQGGRQPQHF

d_call: -
j_call: TRBJ1-1
v_call: TRBV5-1
clone_size: -
cdr3_nt: TGCGCCAGCAGCCCACTACCGCTGAACACTGAAGCTTTCTTT
cdr3_aa: CASSPLPLNTEAFF

d_call: -
j_call: TRBJ2-4
v_call: TRBV7-9
clone_size: -
cdr3_nt: TGTGCCAGCAGCTTAGCGGGTCAGGACATTCAGTACTTC
cdr3_aa: CASSLAGQDIQYF

d_call: -
j_call: TRBJ2-1
v_call: TRBV18
clone_size: -
cdr3_nt: TGTGCCAGCTCACAGCCGGGCTACAATGAGCAGTTCTTC
cdr3_aa: CASSQPGYNEQFF